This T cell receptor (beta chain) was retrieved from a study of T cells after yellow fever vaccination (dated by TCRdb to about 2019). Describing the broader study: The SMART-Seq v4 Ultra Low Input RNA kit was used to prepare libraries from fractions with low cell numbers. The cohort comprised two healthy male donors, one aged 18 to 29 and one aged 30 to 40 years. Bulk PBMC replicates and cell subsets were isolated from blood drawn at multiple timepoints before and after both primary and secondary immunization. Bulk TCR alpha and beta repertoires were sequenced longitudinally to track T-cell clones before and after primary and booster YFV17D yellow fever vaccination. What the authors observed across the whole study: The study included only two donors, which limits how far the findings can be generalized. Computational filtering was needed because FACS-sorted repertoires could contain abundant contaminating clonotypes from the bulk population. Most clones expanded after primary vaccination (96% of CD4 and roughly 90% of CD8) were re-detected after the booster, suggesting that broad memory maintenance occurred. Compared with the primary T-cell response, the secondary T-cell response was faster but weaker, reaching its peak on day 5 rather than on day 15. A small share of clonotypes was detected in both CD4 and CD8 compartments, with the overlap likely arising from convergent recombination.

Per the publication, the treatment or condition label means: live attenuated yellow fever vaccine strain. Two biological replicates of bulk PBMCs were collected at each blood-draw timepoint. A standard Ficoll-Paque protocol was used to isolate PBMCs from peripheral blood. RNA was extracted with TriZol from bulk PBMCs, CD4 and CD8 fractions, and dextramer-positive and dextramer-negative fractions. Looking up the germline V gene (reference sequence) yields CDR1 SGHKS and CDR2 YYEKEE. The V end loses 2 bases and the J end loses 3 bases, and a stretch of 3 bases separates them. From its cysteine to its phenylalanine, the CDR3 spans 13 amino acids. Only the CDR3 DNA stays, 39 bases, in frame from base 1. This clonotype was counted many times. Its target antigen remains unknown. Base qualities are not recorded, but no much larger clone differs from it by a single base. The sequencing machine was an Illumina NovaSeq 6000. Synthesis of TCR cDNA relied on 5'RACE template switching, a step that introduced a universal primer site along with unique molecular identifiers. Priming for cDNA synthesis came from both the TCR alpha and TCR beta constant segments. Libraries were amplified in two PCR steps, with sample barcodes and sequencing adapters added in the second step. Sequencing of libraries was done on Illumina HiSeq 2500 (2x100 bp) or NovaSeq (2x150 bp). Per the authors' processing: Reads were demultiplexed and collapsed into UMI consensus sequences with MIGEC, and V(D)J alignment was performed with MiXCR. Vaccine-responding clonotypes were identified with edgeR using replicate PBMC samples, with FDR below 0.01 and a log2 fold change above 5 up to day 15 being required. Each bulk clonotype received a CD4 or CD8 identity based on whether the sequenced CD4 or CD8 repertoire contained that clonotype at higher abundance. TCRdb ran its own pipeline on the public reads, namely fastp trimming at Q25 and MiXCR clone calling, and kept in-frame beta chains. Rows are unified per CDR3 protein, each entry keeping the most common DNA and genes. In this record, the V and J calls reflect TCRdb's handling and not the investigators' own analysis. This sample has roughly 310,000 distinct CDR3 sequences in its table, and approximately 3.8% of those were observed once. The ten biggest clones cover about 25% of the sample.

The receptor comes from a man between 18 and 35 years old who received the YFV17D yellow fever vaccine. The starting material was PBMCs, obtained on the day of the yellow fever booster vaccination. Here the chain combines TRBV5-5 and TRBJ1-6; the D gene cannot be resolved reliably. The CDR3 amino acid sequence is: CASSLYYNSPLHF. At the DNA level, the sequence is TGTGCCAGCAGCTTATACTATAATTCACCCCTCCACTTT.